This is a list of T cell receptor beta chains from one sample in a study of blood T cell repertoires in COVID-19. The method was immunoSEQ multiplex PCR; TCRdb's version includes in-frame clones alone and lacks a portion of them. The sample gives approximately 49,000 clones, 80% to 90% of which show up once; under 4.5% is in the top ten. Specimen: peripheral blood. Receptors originate from a man aged 45-60 years with acute or convalescent COVID-19. Both conserved end residues are part of each CDR3. Each record gives: V gene, clone size, J gene, D gene, CDR3 protein, CDR3 DNA. The D gene is left open where the match is weak. The listing skips clone size in some rows; elsewhere it reads once, few, many or a size class.

TRBV18	once	TRBJ2-3	TRBD2	CASSPPGLAGFTDTQYF	TGTGCCAGCTCACCACCGGGACTAGCGGGATTCACAGATACGCAGTATTTT
TRBV9	.	TRBJ2-3	TRBD1	CASSVGQGGDTQYF	TGTGCCAGCAGCGTGGGACAGGGTGGAGATACGCAGTATTTT
TRBV3-1/TRBV3-2	.	TRBJ1-2	.	CASSQNGQNYGYTF	TGTGCCAGCAGCCAAAATGGACAGAACTATGGCTACACCTTC
TRBV5-1	.	TRBJ1-3	.	CASSLGSTAGNTIYF	TGCGCCAGCAGCTTGGGATCCACAGCTGGAAACACCATATATTTT
TRBV5-6	.	TRBJ2-1	TRBD2	CASSSLAGWTYNEQFF	TGTGCCAGCAGCTCGCTAGCGGGATGGACCTACAATGAGCAGTTCTTC
TRBV10-2	.	TRBJ2-1	TRBD2	CASSESTSGANEQFF	TGCGCCAGCAGTGAGTCGACTAGCGGGGCAAATGAGCAGTTCTTC
TRBV6-1	.	TRBJ2-5	.	CASSEIFSGGTQYF	TGTGCCAGCAGTGAAATCTTTTCCGGAGGGACCCAGTACTTC
TRBV6-1	.	TRBJ2-1	TRBD2	CASSDGLAVYNEQFF	TGTGCCAGCAGTGACGGACTAGCGGTCTACAATGAGCAGTTCTTC
TRBV28	.	TRBJ1-2	TRBD1	CASNTGQGSYGYTF	TGTGCCAGCAATACGGGACAGGGAAGCTATGGCTACACCTTC
TRBV6-5	.	TRBJ1-3	.	CASSYSSGSGNTIYF	TGTGCCAGCAGTTACTCATCGGGGAGTGGAAACACCATATATTTT
TRBV5-1	.	TRBJ2-7	TRBD2	CASSKGLAGREQYF	TGCGCCAGCAGCAAGGGACTAGCGGGACGCGAGCAGTACTTC
TRBV11-3	.	TRBJ2-5	.	CASSLRSGETQYF	TGTGCCAGCAGCTTACGGTCGGGAGAGACCCAGTACTTC
TRBV3-1/TRBV3-2	.	TRBJ1-2	.	CASSGGTDGYTF	TGTGCCAGCAGCGGTGGGACTGATGGCTACACCTTC
TRBV4-1	.	TRBJ2-7	.	CASSPGRNPNSSYEQYF	TGCGCCAGCAGCCCAGGTAGGAACCCCAATAGCTCCTACGAGCAGTACTTC
TRBV18	.	TRBJ1-5	.	CASSLNPRAGNQPQHF	TGTGCCAGCTCACTTAACCCCAGGGCGGGCAATCAGCCCCAGCATTTT
TRBV5-1	.	TRBJ1-2	TRBD1	CASSLGTGEGYTF	TGCGCCAGCAGCTTAGGAACAGGGGAAGGCTACACCTTC
TRBV7-9	.	TRBJ1-5	.	CASSPFPVEINQPQHF	TGTGCCAGCAGCCCGTTTCCGGTCGAGATCAATCAGCCCCAGCATTTT
TRBV9	.	TRBJ2-3	TRBD2	CASSPQTSGYTQYF	TGTGCCAGCAGCCCACAGACTAGCGGCTATACGCAGTATTTT
TRBV4-1	.	TRBJ2-7	TRBD1	CASSQVDRLRDEQYF	TGCGCCAGCAGCCAAGTGGACAGGTTACGGGACGAGCAGTACTTC
TRBV5-1	.	TRBJ2-5	TRBD2	CASSPGAGGRETQYF	TGCGCCAGCAGCCCGGGAGCGGGGGGGCGAGAGACCCAGTACTTC